A selection of T cell receptor beta chains follows, all from one sample in a study of cytomegalovirus exposure and HLA in healthy donors. The protocol was immunoSEQ multiplex PCR, while the TCRdb copy is restricted to in-frame clones and leaves out a portion. The table has fewer than 100,000 clones, around 8% seen once; the top ten hold approximately 2.5%. Sequencing was done on a sample of PBMCs. The source is a man aged 50 to 59 in good health and CMV-seronegative. Both conserved end residues are part of each CDR3. The order of the fields is D gene, J gene, V gene, clone size, CDR3 protein, CDR3 DNA. D genes are given only for firm matches. Some rows have no size entry. The others give once, few or many, or a class for an expanded clone.

d_gene: TRBD1
j_gene: TRBJ2-5
v_gene: TRBV28
abundance: NA
CDR3aa: CASSSGGKTQYF
CDR3nt: TGTGCCAGCAGTTCAGGGGGTAAGACCCAGTACTTC

d_gene: NA
j_gene: TRBJ1-6
v_gene: TRBV11-2
abundance: few
CDR3aa: CASSLGLRTNSPLHF
CDR3nt: TGTGCCAGCAGCTTGGGGCTTAGAACTAATTCACCCCTCCACTTT

d_gene: NA
j_gene: TRBJ1-2
v_gene: TRBV6-5
abundance: NA
CDR3aa: CASSYRGGKGYTF
CDR3nt: TGTGCCAGCAGTTACCGAGGGGGTAAGGGCTACACCTTC

d_gene: TRBD2
j_gene: TRBJ2-7
v_gene: TRBV7-2
abundance: NA
CDR3aa: CASSLSSGKNYEQYF
CDR3nt: TGTGCCAGCAGCTTAAGTAGCGGGAAGAATTACGAGCAGTACTTC

d_gene: TRBD2
j_gene: TRBJ2-1
v_gene: TRBV2
abundance: few
CDR3aa: CASTLAGATNEQFF
CDR3nt: TGTGCCAGCACACTAGCGGGGGCCACCAATGAGCAGTTCTTC

d_gene: TRBD2
j_gene: TRBJ2-1
v_gene: TRBV19
abundance: NA
CDR3aa: CASSILAGGHYNEQFF
CDR3nt: TGTGCCAGTAGTATACTAGCGGGAGGTCACTACAATGAGCAGTTCTTC

d_gene: TRBD2
j_gene: TRBJ2-1
v_gene: TRBV5-5
abundance: NA
CDR3aa: CASSLGLAGEFF
CDR3nt: TGTGCCAGCAGCTTGGGACTAGCGGGAGAGTTCTTC

d_gene: NA
j_gene: TRBJ2-3
v_gene: TRBV9
abundance: NA
CDR3aa: CASSAGEGWDTQYF
CDR3nt: TGTGCCAGCAGCGCAGGGGAAGGATGGGATACGCAGTATTTT

d_gene: TRBD1
j_gene: TRBJ1-2
v_gene: TRBV27
abundance: few
CDR3aa: CASSPGDRGLDYGYTF
CDR3nt: TGTGCCAGCAGTCCAGGGGACAGGGGGCTTGACTATGGCTACACCTTC

d_gene: TRBD2
j_gene: TRBJ2-7
v_gene: TRBV9
abundance: few
CDR3aa: CASSRRAGVGSGEQYF
CDR3nt: TGTGCCAGCAGCCGGAGAGCGGGAGTCGGTTCGGGCGAGCAGTACTTC

d_gene: NA
j_gene: TRBJ1-1
v_gene: TRBV19
abundance: few
CDR3aa: CASTGQRFTEAFF
CDR3nt: TGTGCCAGTACCGGACAGCGATTCACTGAAGCTTTCTTT

d_gene: NA
j_gene: TRBJ2-5
v_gene: TRBV6-6
abundance: NA
CDR3aa: CASRLSGSGETQYF
CDR3nt: TGTGCCAGCAGATTAAGCGGCAGCGGGGAGACCCAGTACTTC

d_gene: NA
j_gene: TRBJ1-2
v_gene: TRBV5-1
abundance: NA
CDR3aa: CASSLTGNGYTF
CDR3nt: TGCGCCAGCAGCTTGACGGGGAATGGCTACACCTTC

d_gene: NA
j_gene: TRBJ1-5
v_gene: TRBV27
abundance: NA
CDR3aa: CASSLTAHNSNQPQHF
CDR3nt: TGTGCCAGCAGTTTGACAGCGCATAATAGCAATCAGCCCCAGCATTTT

d_gene: NA
j_gene: TRBJ2-7
v_gene: TRBV6-6
abundance: NA
CDR3aa: CASSSRQFYEQYF
CDR3nt: TGTGCCAGCAGTTCCCGACAGTTCTACGAGCAGTACTTC

d_gene: NA
j_gene: TRBJ2-5
v_gene: TRBV7-9
abundance: few
CDR3aa: CASSSGEYQETQYF
CDR3nt: TGTGCCAGCAGCTCAGGCGAGTACCAAGAGACCCAGTACTTC

d_gene: NA
j_gene: TRBJ2-5
v_gene: TRBV7-2
abundance: NA
CDR3aa: CASSLGARGETQYF
CDR3nt: TGTGCCAGCAGCTTAGGAGCTAGGGGGGAGACCCAGTACTTC

d_gene: NA
j_gene: TRBJ1-4
v_gene: TRBV7-9
abundance: NA
CDR3aa: CASSLRGGYANEKLFF
CDR3nt: TGTGCCAGCAGCTTAAGGGGGGGGTATGCTAATGAAAAACTGTTTTTT

d_gene: TRBD1
j_gene: TRBJ1-1
v_gene: TRBV19
abundance: NA
CDR3aa: CASSLGQGARTEAFF
CDR3nt: TGTGCCAGTAGTCTGGGACAGGGGGCTCGCACTGAAGCTTTCTTT

d_gene: TRBD1
j_gene: TRBJ1-1
v_gene: TRBV11-2
abundance: few
CDR3aa: CASSTGTGPSNTEAFF
CDR3nt: TGTGCCAGCAGCACCGGGACAGGGCCGTCGAACACTGAAGCTTTCTTT

d_gene: NA
j_gene: TRBJ1-1
v_gene: TRBV6-4
abundance: NA
CDR3aa: CASNQVLWDTEAFF
CDR3nt: TGTGCCAGCAACCAGGTCCTATGGGACACTGAAGCTTTCTTT

d_gene: TRBD1
j_gene: TRBJ1-6
v_gene: TRBV6-6
abundance: NA
CDR3aa: CASIEDRGNSPLHF
CDR3nt: TGTGCCAGCATTGAGGACAGGGGGAATTCACCCCTCCACTTT

d_gene: TRBD1
j_gene: TRBJ2-7
v_gene: TRBV15
abundance: NA
CDR3aa: CATSRGQGKYEQYF
CDR3nt: TGTGCCACCAGCAGAGGACAGGGGAAGTACGAGCAGTACTTC

d_gene: NA
j_gene: TRBJ2-1
v_gene: TRBV6-5
abundance: NA
CDR3aa: CASSLLPTRDNEQFF
CDR3nt: TGTGCCAGCAGTTTACTACCAACTAGAGACAATGAGCAGTTCTTC

d_gene: NA
j_gene: TRBJ1-2
v_gene: TRBV6-5
abundance: NA
CDR3aa: CASSYRPPGGGYTF
CDR3nt: TGTGCCAGCAGTTACCGGCCCCCGGGGGGAGGCTACACCTTC

d_gene: TRBD2
j_gene: TRBJ2-4
v_gene: TRBV15
abundance: NA
CDR3aa: CATKHLAGRAKNIQYF
CDR3nt: TGTGCCACCAAACATCTAGCGGGGAGGGCCAAAAACATTCAGTACTTC

d_gene: TRBD2
j_gene: TRBJ2-7
v_gene: TRBV7-9
abundance: NA
CDR3aa: CASSSPSSGMPHEQYF
CDR3nt: TGTGCCAGCAGCTCACCCTCCAGCGGGATGCCCCACGAGCAGTACTTC